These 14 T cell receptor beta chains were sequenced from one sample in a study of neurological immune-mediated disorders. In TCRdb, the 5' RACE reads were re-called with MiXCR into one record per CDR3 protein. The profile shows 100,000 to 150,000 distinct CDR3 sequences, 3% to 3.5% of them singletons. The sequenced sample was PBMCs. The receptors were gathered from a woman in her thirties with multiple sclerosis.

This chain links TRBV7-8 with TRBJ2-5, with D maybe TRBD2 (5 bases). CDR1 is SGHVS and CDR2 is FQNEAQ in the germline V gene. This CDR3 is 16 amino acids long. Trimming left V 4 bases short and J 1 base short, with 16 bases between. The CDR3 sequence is CASSSLVGKGQETQYF. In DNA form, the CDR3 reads TGTGCCAGCAGCTCACTAGTGGGAAAAGGCCAAGAGACCCAGTACTTC. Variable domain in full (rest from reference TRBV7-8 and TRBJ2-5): GAGVSQSPRYKVAKRGQDVALRCDPISGHVSLFWYQQALGQGPEFLTYFQNEAQLDKSGLPSDRFFAERPEGSVSTLKIQRTQQEDSAVYLCASSSLVGKGQETQYFGPGTRLLVL.

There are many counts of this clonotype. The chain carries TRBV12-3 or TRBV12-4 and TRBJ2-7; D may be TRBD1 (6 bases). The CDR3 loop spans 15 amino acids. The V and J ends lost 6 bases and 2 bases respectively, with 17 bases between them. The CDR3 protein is CASRETGTRTYEQYF. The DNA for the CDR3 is TGTGCCAGCAGAGAAACCGGGACAAGGACCTACGAGCAGTACTTC.

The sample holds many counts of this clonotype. In DNA, the CDR3 is TGTGCCAGCAGTCAACTTAGGAGGGGCGGGGAGCTGTTTTTT. Residues: CASSQLRRGGELFF. The genes are TRBV27 and TRBJ2-2; D might be TRBD2 (6 bases). The CDR3 consists of 14 residues. Germline CDR1 MNHEY, CDR2 SMNVEV (reference sequence). Trimming stripped 5 bases from V and 7 bases from J, with 14 bases between.

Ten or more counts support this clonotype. The CDR3 bases are TGTGCCAGCAGTTTAGAGTGGGACACTGAAGCTTTCTTT. This gives the protein CASSLEWDTEAFF. The J gene is TRBJ1-1, the V gene TRBV6-1; D not resolved. The CDR3 is 13 amino acids. Trimming removed 5 bases at V and 3 bases at J, with 10 bases between. Germline lookup yields CDR1 MNHNS and CDR2 SASEGT.

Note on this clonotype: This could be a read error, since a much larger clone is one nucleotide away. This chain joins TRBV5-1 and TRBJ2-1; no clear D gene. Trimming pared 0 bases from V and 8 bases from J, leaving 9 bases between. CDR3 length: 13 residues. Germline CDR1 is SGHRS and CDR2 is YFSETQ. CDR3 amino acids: CASSLEGNYEQFF. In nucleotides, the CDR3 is TGCGCCAGCAGCTTGGAGGGTAACTATGAGCAGTTCTTC.

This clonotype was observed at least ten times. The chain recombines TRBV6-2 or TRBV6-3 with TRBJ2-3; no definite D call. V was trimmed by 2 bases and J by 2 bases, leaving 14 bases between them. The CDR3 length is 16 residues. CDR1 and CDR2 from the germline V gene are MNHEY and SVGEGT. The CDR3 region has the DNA TGTGCCAGCAGTTACGACTCAAGGAGTACCACAGATACGCAGTATTTT. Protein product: CASSYDSRSTTDTQYF.

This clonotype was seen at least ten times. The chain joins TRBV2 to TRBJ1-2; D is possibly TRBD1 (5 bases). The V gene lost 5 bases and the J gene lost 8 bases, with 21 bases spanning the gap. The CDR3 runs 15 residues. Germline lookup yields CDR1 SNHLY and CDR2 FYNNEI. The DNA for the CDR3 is TGTGCCAGCAGTCCCTTCTTGACCGGGGACGGGGGCTACACCTTC. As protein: CASSPFLTGDGGYTF.

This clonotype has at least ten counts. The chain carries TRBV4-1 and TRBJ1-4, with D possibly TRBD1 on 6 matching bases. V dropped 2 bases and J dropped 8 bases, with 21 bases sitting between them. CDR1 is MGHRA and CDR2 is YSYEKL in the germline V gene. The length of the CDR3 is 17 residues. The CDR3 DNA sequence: TGCGCCAGCAGCCAAAGGAGCCGAAACAGGGCAGGGGAAAAACTGTTTTTT. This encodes CASSQRSRNRAGEKLFF.

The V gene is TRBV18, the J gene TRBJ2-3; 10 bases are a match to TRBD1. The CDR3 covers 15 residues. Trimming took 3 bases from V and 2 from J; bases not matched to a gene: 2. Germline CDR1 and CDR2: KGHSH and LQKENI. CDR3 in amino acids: CASSPTGGYTDTQYF. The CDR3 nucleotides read TGTGCCAGCTCACCGACAGGGGGCTACACAGATACGCAGTATTTT.

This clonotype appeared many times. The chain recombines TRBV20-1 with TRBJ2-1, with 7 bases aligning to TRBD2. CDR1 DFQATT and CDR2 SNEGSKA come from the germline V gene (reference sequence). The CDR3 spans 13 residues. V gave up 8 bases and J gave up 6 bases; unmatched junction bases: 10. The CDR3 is CSHRGGSGNEQFF. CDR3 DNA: TGCAGTCATAGGGGCGGGAGTGGCAATGAGCAGTTCTTC.

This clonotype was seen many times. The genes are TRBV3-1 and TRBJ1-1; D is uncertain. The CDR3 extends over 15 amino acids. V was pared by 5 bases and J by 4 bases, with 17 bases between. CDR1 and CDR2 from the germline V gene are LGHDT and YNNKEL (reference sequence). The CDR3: CASSSPTGRVTEAFF. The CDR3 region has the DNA TGTGCCAGCAGCTCACCCACGGGCCGTGTCACTGAAGCTTTCTTT. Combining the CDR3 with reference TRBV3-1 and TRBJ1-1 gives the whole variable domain DTAVSQTPKYLVTQMGNDKSIKCEQNLGHDTMYWYKQDSKKFLKIMFSYNNKELIINETVPNRFSPKSPDKAHLNLHINSLELGDSAVYFCASSSPTGRVTEAFFGQGTRLTVV.

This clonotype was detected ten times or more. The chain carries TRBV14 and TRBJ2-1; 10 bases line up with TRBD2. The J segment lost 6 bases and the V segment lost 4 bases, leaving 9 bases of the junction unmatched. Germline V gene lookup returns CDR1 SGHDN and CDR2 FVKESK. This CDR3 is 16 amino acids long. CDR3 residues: CASSPLLAGAFNEQFF. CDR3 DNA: TGTGCCAGCAGCCCCCTTCTAGCGGGAGCATTCAATGAGCAGTTCTTC.

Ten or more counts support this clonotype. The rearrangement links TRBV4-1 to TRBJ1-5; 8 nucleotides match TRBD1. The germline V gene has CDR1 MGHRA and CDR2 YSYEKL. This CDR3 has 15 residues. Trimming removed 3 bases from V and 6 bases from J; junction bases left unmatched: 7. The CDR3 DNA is TGCGCCAGCAGCCAGGAGGACAGGGCCAGTCAGCCCCAGCATTTT. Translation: CASSQEDRASQPQHF.

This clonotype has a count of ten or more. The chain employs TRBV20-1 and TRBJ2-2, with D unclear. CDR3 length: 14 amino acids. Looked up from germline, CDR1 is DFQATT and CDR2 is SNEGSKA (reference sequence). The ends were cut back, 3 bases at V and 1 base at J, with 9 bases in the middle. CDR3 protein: CSASGPVNTGELFF. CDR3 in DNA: TGCAGTGCTAGCGGACCCGTGAACACCGGGGAGCTGTTTTTT.